Each of the 17 T cell receptor beta chains below was sequenced from the same sample in a study of OX40 agonist ivuxolimab in advanced cancers. The repertoire was sequenced with immunoSEQ multiplex PCR; TCRdb's copy has only in-frame clones and lacks some. The sample carries more than 40,000 clones, 75% to 90% recorded once. The sample in question was CD4+ or CD8+ T cells sorted from blood, obtained in a trial of the OX40 agonist ivuxolimab. The receptors stem from an adult with an advanced solid tumor such as melanoma, head and neck, liver or kidney cancer.

The sample holds one count of this clone. The J gene is TRBJ1-5, the V gene TRBV19; D is ambiguous. Trimming pared 5 bases from V and 3 bases from J, leaving 5 bases between. Per germline, CDR1 LNHDA and CDR2 SQIVND (reference sequence). CDR3 length equals 12 residues. CDR3 sequence (DNA): TGTGCCAGTAGTCACCTCAATCAGCCCCAGCATTTT. This sequence encodes CASSHLNQPQHF. Filled out from reference TRBV19 and TRBJ1-5, the complete variable domain reads DGGITQSPKYLFRKEGQNVTLSCEQNLNHDAMYWYRQDPGQGLRLIYYSQIVNDFQKGDIAEGYSVSREKKESFPLTVTSAQKNPTAFYLCASSHLNQPQHFGDGTRLSIL.

This clone is a singleton in its sample. The chain links TRBV19 to TRBJ1-1, with a possible D match to TRBD1 (5 bases). The V end was cut by 3 bases, the J end by 5 bases, with 13 bases between. CDR1 and CDR2 (germline): LNHDA, SQIVND (reference sequence). CDR3 size: 14 residues. The CDR3 here is CASSMDQGGTEAFF. CDR3 nucleotide sequence: TGTGCCAGTAGTATGGATCAGGGTGGGACTGAAGCTTTCTTT.

The chain couples TRBV2 to TRBJ1-3; 10 bases match TRBD1. Germline CDR1 and CDR2: SNHLY and FYNNEI. This CDR3 is built from 15 residues. Losses at the gene ends were 4 bases for V and 2 bases for J; bases not matched to a gene: 2. The CDR3 sequence is CASSVGTGAGNTIYF. The CDR3 bases are TGTGCCAGCAGTGTTGGGACAGGGGCTGGAAACACCATATATTTT.

The genes are TRBV9 and TRBJ2-2; no clear D. Germline values: CDR1 SGDLS, CDR2 YYNGEE. CDR3 size: 13 residues. V was pared by 0 bases and J by 5 bases, with 5 bases between. The CDR3 nucleotides are TGTGCCAGCAGCGTAGGTATAACCGGGGAGCTGTTTTTT. Protein product: CASSVGITGELFF.

This rearrangement joins TRBV5-1 to TRBJ2-7; TRBD2 matches at 11 bases. The CDR3 has 14 residues. CDR1 SGHRS and CDR2 YFSETQ come from the germline V gene. With 7 bases clipped from V and 6 bases from J, the junction kept 9 bases outside the gene matches. CDR3 protein: CASGLLAGVREQYF. CDR3 DNA: TGCGCCAGCGGTTTACTAGCGGGAGTCCGCGAGCAGTACTTC.

The J gene is TRBJ2-2, the V gene TRBV19; D ambiguous. V dropped 7 bases and J dropped 5 bases, with 5 bases sitting between them. The CDR3 consists of 11 residues. Germline CDR1 and CDR2: LNHDA and SQIVND (reference sequence). The CDR3 nucleotides are TGTGCCAGTACCACGACCGGGGAGCTGTTTTTT. Translation: CASTTTGELFF.

This clone is labeled as medium-sized. As DNA, the CDR3 is TGTGCCAGCAGCGCCGTTTGGGGGGGCACAGATACGCAGTATTTT. Residues: CASSAVWGGTDTQYF. The rearrangement links TRBV7-3 to TRBJ2-3, with D perhaps matching TRBD2 (6 bases). This CDR3 contains 15 residues. Trimming shortened V by 5 bases and J by 1 base, and 13 bases separated the two germline ends. Looked up from germline, CDR1 is SGHTA and CDR2 is FQGTGA.

V gene TRBV28 combines with J gene TRBJ1-5; tentative D call: TRBD1 (6 bases). This CDR3 has 14 residues. V was cut by 1 base and J by 4 bases, with 8 bases left in between. Germline V gene lookup returns CDR1 MDHEN and CDR2 SYDVKM. This CDR3 is CASSLLGGNQPQHF. Here the CDR3 DNA reads TGTGCCAGCAGTTTATTAGGGGGGAATCAGCCCCAGCATTTT. The complete variable domain, with remaining parts taken from reference TRBV28 and TRBJ1-5, reads DVKVTQSSRYLVKRTGEKVFLECVQDMDHENMFWYRQDPGLGLRLIYFSYDVKMKEKGDIPEGYSVSREKKERFSLILESASTNQTSMYLCASSLLGGNQPQHFGDGTRLSIL.

The rearrangement links TRBV7-8 to TRBJ2-7; 14 nucleotides line up with TRBD2. V shed 1 base, J shed 4 bases, and the junction held 6 bases outside the gene matches. The germline CDR1 and CDR2 sequences are SGHVS and FQNEAQ. The CDR3 is 17 amino acids. CDR3 sequence: CASSLGLAGGPVYEQYF. In nucleotides, the CDR3 is TGTGCCAGCAGCTTAGGACTAGCGGGAGGGCCTGTGTACGAGCAGTACTTC.

The V gene is TRBV9, the J gene TRBJ2-7; D not resolved. Germline V gene lookup returns CDR1 SGDLS and CDR2 YYNGEE. Trimming stripped 3 bases from V and 0 bases from J, with 7 bases between. The CDR3 runs to 13 residues. CDR3 loop: CASSGRSSYEQYF. The DNA for the CDR3 is TGTGCCAGCAGCGGCAGGAGCTCCTACGAGCAGTACTTC.

As concerns this clone: The sample holds other DNA sequences that translate to the same CDR3. The chain couples TRBV9 to TRBJ2-1; unclear D gene. Germline V lookup: CDR1 SGDLS, CDR2 YYNGEE. The CDR3 has 15 amino acids. The V end was cut by 0 bases, the J end by 0 bases, with 7 bases between. CDR3 sequence reads: CASSVGRSSYNEQFF. In DNA form, the CDR3 reads TGTGCCAGCAGCGTAGGCCGAAGCTCCTACAATGAGCAGTTCTTC.

The chain has TRBV7-9 and TRBJ2-5, with TRBD2 matching 10 bases. Germline lookup yields CDR1 SEHNR and CDR2 FQNEAQ (reference sequence). The CDR3 totals 16 residues. V dropped 1 base and J dropped 1; count of bases not matched to a gene: 3. DNA of the CDR3: TGTGCCAGCAGCTTAGGTAGCGGGGGGCTCCAAGAGACCCAGTACTTC. This sequence encodes CASSLGSGGLQETQYF.

This clone was observed once. This chain connects TRBV6-5 to TRBJ2-3, with D possibly matching TRBD2 (5 bases). Per the germline V gene, CDR1 is MNHEY and CDR2 is SVGAGI. Trimming removed 2 bases at V and 2 bases at J, with 8 bases between. The CDR3 covers 14 residues. CDR3 loop: CASSYGLNTDTQYF. CDR3 nucleotide sequence: TGTGCCAGCAGTTACGGACTCAACACAGATACGCAGTATTTT.

The chain carries TRBV5-4 and TRBJ1-1, with D maybe TRBD1 (5 bases). This CDR3 has 13 residues. V was clipped by 2 bases and J by 4 bases, with 9 bases between them. Looked up from germline, CDR1 is SGHNT and CDR2 is YYREEE (reference sequence). The CDR3 DNA is TGTGCCAGCAGCTTTGGGGGGGGCACTGAAGCTTTCTTT. Its translation: CASSFGGGTEAFF.

The chain couples TRBV13 to TRBJ2-2; D uncertain. CDR1 is PRHDT and CDR2 is FYEKMQ in the germline V gene (reference sequence). The CDR3 is 14 amino acids. The V and J ends lost 0 bases and 1 base respectively, with 3 bases between them. DNA of the CDR3: TGTGCCAGCAGCTTAGGTCGGAACACCGGGGAGCTGTTTTTT. Residues: CASSLGRNTGELFF.

A few counts support this clone. This chain links TRBV6-1 with TRBJ1-2, with no clear D. The germline V gene encodes CDR1 MNHNS and CDR2 SASEGT. The CDR3 covers 10 residues. V lost 4 bases to trimming and J lost 7 bases, with 4 bases between them. The DNA of the CDR3 is TGTGCCAGCAGTGTGGTTGGCTACACCTTC. Translation: CASSVVGYTF.

The genes are TRBV13 and TRBJ1-4, with 8 bases that match TRBD1. Germline-derived CDR1 and CDR2 are PRHDT and FYEKMQ (reference sequence). The CDR3 runs to 13 residues. The trim removed 3 bases at V and 10 bases at J, leaving 4 bases unmatched. The CDR3 bases are TGTGCCAGCAGCTTGACAGGGGACGGAAAACTGTTTTTT. It translates to CASSLTGDGKLFF.